This T cell receptor (beta chain) was sequenced for a study of blood T cells in healthy people across ages (dated by TCRdb to the mid-2010s). A note on the overall study: Template switching captured roughly one uniquely barcoded TCR beta cDNA molecule per two T cells in model experiments. Using deep sequencing normalized with unique cDNA molecular identifiers, the study measured how TCR beta repertoire diversity changes with age. The donors were divided into four age groups: young (average approximately 17 years), middle-aged (about 40), aged (under 70) and long-lived (about 84). To avoid experimental bias, donors of different ages were spread randomly across the sequencing lanes. Two additional independent replicas of 1 million unique cDNA reads from the same blood draw were analyzed for two donors (one aged 18 to 30 and one aged 80 or older). Summary of the overall study and its limitations: As age increased, observed TCR beta diversity per million T cells dropped in a roughly linear way, and a significant reduction was already evident by age about 40. There was a strong correlation between observed TCR beta diversity and the percentage of naive T cells measured by flow cytometry. Conclusive comparison of naive and antigen-experienced compartments was prevented by the profiling of bulk unsorted PBMCs. Compared with the aged group, the long-lived group had more naive CD4+ T cells, fewer expanded clones and increased TCR diversity, a pattern suggesting age selection. Total diversity estimates from one million sequenced T cells were considered lower bounds and underestimates. Because donor CMV infection status was unknown, age-related changes in expanded clonotypes were potentially confounded.

Relative to germline, V is missing 3 bases and J is missing 8 bases, with 7 bases of the junction outside any gene match. The CDR3 runs 15 residues from the cysteine to the phenylalanine. Of the read, only the CDR3 DNA is kept; its 45 bases are in frame from base 1. This clonotype was seen at least ten times. Its antigen target is currently unknown. Base qualities are not recorded, but no much larger clone differs from it by a single base. Donors were 30 to 45 systemically healthy Caucasian individuals from Russia aged roughly 6 to 100 years. Approximately 10 milliliters of peripheral blood were collected from each donor into EDTA-treated Vacutainer tubes. Ficoll-Paque density-gradient centrifugation was used to isolate PBMCs, with at least 6.5 million per sample. Trizol reagent was used to extract total RNA from PBMCs, with at least 6 micrograms per sample. For every donor, flow cytometry on a PBMC aliquot measured the percentage of naive CD45RAhigh/CD27high T cells.

The library was built by means of 5' RACE. These reads were obtained on an Illumina HiSeq 2500. The second PCR ran for roughly 6 to 11 cycles and used a J-beta primer mix along with a sample-barcoded 5' primer. Each TCR beta cDNA molecule received a unique molecular identifier from a template-switch 5' adaptor carrying 12 random nucleotides. Each sample yielded at least 2.5 million CDR3-containing paired-end reads. First-strand cDNA was synthesized from all RNA with the Mint cDNA synthesis kit, primed by a TRBC-specific oligonucleotide. Following uracil-DNA glycosylase treatment, all cDNA underwent a first 18-cycle PCR with the universal primers M1SS and BC2_uni_R. The original pipeline was this. Each sample was normalized by randomly selecting 1 million high-quality reads, each carrying a distinct molecular identifier. Reads sharing molecular identifiers were discarded rather than binned into consensus sequences. MiTCR, run with a Q25 quality threshold and the strictest error-elimination algorithm, handled CDR3 identification, clonotype clustering and error correction. A nonparametric unseen species model using Euler transformation provided a lower-bound estimate of total TCR beta diversity. TCRdb cleaned the public reads at Q25 with fastp, built clones with MiXCR and kept in-frame beta chains. Each record represents a unique CDR3 protein, reported with the most common genes and DNA among its rows. The V and J calls and clone size come from TCRdb's table, not from the authors' own analysis. The sample table contains roughly 830,000 distinct CDR3 sequences; only one count was recorded for around 68% of them. Clones ranked in the top ten supply roughly 26% of the sample.

The source is a man aged 30 to 45 in good health. The chain links TRBV12-3 or TRBV12-4 with TRBJ2-4; 10 central nucleotides agree with TRBD2. Sequenced material: blood. Read as DNA, the sequence is TGTGCCAGCAGTTTGTATAGCGGGGGGCCCGACATTCAGTACTTC. It translates to CASSLYSGGPDIQYF.